A single sample gave rise to the 25 T cell receptor beta chains below, sequenced in a study of regulatory T cells in long-lasting Graves disease. The time point denotes: newly diagnosed GD, antithyroid drugs for less than 3 months. The TCR library was made from RNA that had been extracted from PBMCs in TRIzol. Both iRepertoire HTBI primers and Arm-PCR of CDR3 regions were used to build the TCR beta libraries. TCRdb re-analysed the multiplex PCR reads in MiXCR, keeping a single row per CDR3 protein. The data contain fewer than 650,000 distinct CDR3 sequences, around 16% of them seen just once; the ten biggest clones take up around 11%. These data were likewise used in another study, on T cells in Graves' hyperthyroidism and ophthalmopathy.

Sequences were derived from peripheral blood mononuclear cells (PBMCs), sampled at new diagnosis, from a patient treated with antithyroid drugs. The receptors shown here come from a man aged 18-30 years with Graves disease.

The sample holds many counts of this clonotype. The CDR3 protein is CSAREAGGSAYEQYF. DNA of the CDR3: TGCAGTGCTAGAGAGGCGGGAGGGTCGGCCTACGAGCAGTACTTC. V gene TRBV20-1 combines with J gene TRBJ2-7, with TRBD2 matching over 9 bases. V was pared by 0 bases and J by 2 bases, with 5 bases of the junction left unmatched. Germline assignment: CDR1 DFQATT and CDR2 SNEGSKA (reference sequence). The CDR3 consists of 15 residues.

Only a few counts were recorded for this clonotype. The V call is TRBV2, the J call TRBJ1-4, with 7 bases aligning to TRBD1. The germline CDR1 and CDR2 sequences are SNHLY and FYNNEI. The V gene end was trimmed by 2 bases and the J gene end by 1 base; junction bases not matched to a gene: 4. The CDR3 loop spans 16 amino acids. This chain's CDR3 is CASSERGLGTNEKLFF. CDR3 nucleotide sequence: TGTGCCAGCAGTGAAAGGGGGCTAGGAACTAATGAAAAACTGTTTTTT.

In its sample, this clonotype was seen many times. J is TRBJ2-7 and V is TRBV7-9; D could derive from TRBD1 or TRBD2 (6 bases each). V shed 6 bases and J shed 3 bases, with 18 bases lying between them. From germline, CDR1 is SEHNR and CDR2 FQNEAQ (reference sequence). The CDR3 length is 15 residues. The CDR3: CASSRRPRGDYEQYF. CDR3 coding DNA: TGTGCCAGCAGTCGACGCCCTAGGGGGGACTACGAGCAGTACTTC.

The table lists this clonotype with many counts. The CDR3 region is CSASFRDTDTQYF. DNA for the CDR3: TGCAGTGCTAGTTTTCGGGACACAGATACGCAGTATTTT. This sequence joins TRBV20-1 and TRBJ2-3; perhaps TRBD2 as D (5 bases). Germline CDR1 is DFQATT and CDR2 is SNEGSKA (reference sequence). The CDR3 is made up of 13 amino acids. V lost 3 bases and J lost 2, with 9 bases in between.

In its sample, this clonotype was seen a few times. V gene TRBV12-3 or TRBV12-4 combines with J gene TRBJ1-1; tentative D call: TRBD1 (6 bases). The ends were cut back, 0 bases at V and 5 bases at J, with 16 bases in the middle. CDR3 length equals 16 residues. CDR3 loop: CASSLALGGANTEAFF. The CDR3 DNA reads TGTGCCAGCAGTTTAGCGTTAGGGGGGGCAAATACTGAAGCTTTCTTT.

This clonotype was found a few times. The CDR3 nucleotides read TGTGCCAGCAGTTTGAACACCGAGAGCACCTTC. Amino acids: CASSLNTESTF. The V and J genes are TRBV12-3 or TRBV12-4 and TRBJ1-2; D is uncertain. There are 11 residues in the CDR3. Trimming left V 3 bases short and J 13 bases short, with 12 bases between.

This clonotype was detected many times. V and J are TRBV20-1 and TRBJ2-1, with a possible D match to TRBD2 (6 bases). The CDR3 has 13 amino acids. The V end lost 6 bases, the J end lost 4 bases, and 13 bases lay between the germline ends. Germline V gene lookup returns CDR1 DFQATT and CDR2 SNEGSKA (reference sequence). CDR3 nucleotides: TGCAGTGCCTCTAGCGCGACGTACAATGAGCAGTTCTTC. This sequence encodes CSASSATYNEQFF.

The chain employs TRBV20-1 and TRBJ2-2; 10 bases match TRBD2. CDR3 length equals 18 residues. Per the germline V gene, CDR1 is DFQATT and CDR2 is SNEGSKA (reference sequence). Trimming removed 4 bases from V and 5 bases from J; junction bases left unmatched: 16. CDR3 region: CSATPLHLAGVGTGELFF. In DNA, the CDR3 is TGCAGTGCTACCCCCCTCCATCTAGCGGGAGTTGGTACCGGGGAGCTGTTTTTT.

This clonotype was counted at least ten times. This chain links TRBV7-9 with TRBJ2-3, with D maybe TRBD2 (5 bases). With 5 bases removed from V and 4 bases from J, the gap between germline ends came to 13 bases. The length of the CDR3 is 14 residues. CDR1 is SEHNR, CDR2 FQNEAQ, per germline (reference sequence). Here the CDR3 reads CASSPGRGADTQYF. In DNA, the CDR3 is TGTGCCAGCAGCCCTGGCCGGGGAGCAGATACGCAGTATTTT.

The genes are TRBV4-1 and TRBJ2-2; D remains unclear. This CDR3 has 15 amino acids. V was shortened by 5 bases and J by 5 bases, with 15 bases between the two germline ends. Per germline, CDR1 MGHRA and CDR2 YSYEKL. In DNA form, the CDR3 reads TGCGCCAGCAGCGAAGTGGGAAGGCGGACCGGGGAGCTGTTTTTT. It is translated as CASSEVGRRTGELFF.

The V and J genes are TRBV5-1 and TRBJ2-5; TRBD1 aligns across 8 bases. V lost 2 bases, J lost 3 bases, and 3 bases stayed unmatched. Germline loops: CDR1 SGHRS, CDR2 YFSETQ. This CDR3 region has 14 residues. The DNA for the CDR3 is TGCGCCAGCAGCTTCGGACAGGGCAAAGAGACCCAGTACTTC. Its translation is CASSFGQGKETQYF.

This chain links TRBV5-1 with TRBJ2-2; 8 positions match TRBD1. Trimming removed 1 base from V and 4 bases from J; junction bases left unmatched: 6. The CDR3 totals 16 residues. Looked up from germline, CDR1 is SGHRS and CDR2 is YFSETQ. DNA for the CDR3: TGCGCCAGCAGCTTGCAAGGACAGGGAGGCACCGGGGAGCTGTTTTTT. Its protein is CASSLQGQGGTGELFF. The full variable domain, with the rest looked up from reference TRBV5-1 and TRBJ2-2, is KAGVTQTPRYLIKTRGQQVTLSCSPISGHRSVSWYQQTPGQGLQFLFEYFSETQRNKGNFPGRFSGRQFSNSRSEMNVSTLELGDSALYLCASSLQGQGGTGELFFGEGSRLTVL.

The table lists this clonotype with many counts. The V and J genes are TRBV3-1 and TRBJ1-6; D gene uncertain. Germline-derived CDR1 and CDR2 are LGHDT and YNNKEL (reference sequence). The CDR3 is 14 residues long. The germline V and J ends were trimmed by 1 base and 6 bases, with 7 bases remaining between them. Here the CDR3 reads CASSQVPPNSPLHF. CDR3 bases: TGTGCCAGCAGCCAAGTCCCCCCTAATTCACCCCTCCACTTT.

This clonotype has ten or more counts. V is TRBV20-1 and J is TRBJ2-1, with 9 bases identical to TRBD2. The V gene's germline CDR1 is DFQATT and CDR2 SNEGSKA (reference sequence). The CDR3 consists of 14 residues. J was trimmed by 1 base and V by 7 bases; bases with no gene match: 5. The CDR3 bases are TGCAGTGGGTTAGCGGGAGTGTCCTACAATGAGCAGTTCTTC. The encoded protein is CSGLAGVSYNEQFF.

The V call is TRBV7-2, the J call TRBJ1-4; D unresolved. Germline loops: CDR1 SGHTA, CDR2 FQGNSA. The CDR3 extends over 13 amino acids. Between the trimmed V and J ends, which lost 4 bases and 8 bases, there was a span of 11 bases. The CDR3 region is CASSSYSTEKLFF. CDR3 coding DNA: TGTGCCAGCAGCTCCTACTCGACCGAAAAACTGTTTTTT.

This clonotype was counted many times. This rearrangement joins TRBV28 to TRBJ2-1, with 7 nucleotides matching TRBD1. Trimming cost V 5 bases and J 5 bases; bases outside gene matches: 15. The CDR3 sequence is 17 residues long. Germline CDR1 is MDHEN and CDR2 is SYDVKM. This CDR3 is CASSPRQGTAENNEQFF. The CDR3 DNA sequence: TGTGCCAGCAGTCCCCGACAGGGTACCGCTGAAAACAATGAGCAGTTCTTC.

This clonotype has at least ten counts. The chain couples TRBV5-1 to TRBJ2-1, with 9 bases matching TRBD1. This CDR3 is 16 amino acids long. The germline CDR1 and CDR2 sequences are SGHRS and YFSETQ. The V and J ends lost 4 bases and 6 bases, in that order; junction bases with no gene match: 11. CDR3 sequence (DNA): TGCGCCAGCAGCCTCGGCGGGACAGGGAATGCCAATGAGCAGTTCTTC. Protein sequence: CASSLGGTGNANEQFF.

This clonotype occurred many times. The chain employs TRBV19 and TRBJ1-1; weak D call: TRBD1 (5 bases). This CDR3 contains 16 residues. Germline assignment: CDR1 LNHDA and CDR2 SQIVND (reference sequence). The V end was cut by 3 bases, the J end by 0 bases, with 14 bases between. In DNA form, the CDR3 reads TGTGCCAGTAGTATTATGGGGCGGCCCATGAACACTGAAGCTTTCTTT. Amino acids: CASSIMGRPMNTEAFF.

This chain connects TRBV6-2 or TRBV6-3 to TRBJ1-1; 8 bases are shared with TRBD1. V trimming: 5 bases; J trimming: 2 bases; junction bases outside the gene matches: 10. There are 16 residues in the CDR3. CDR1 MNHEY and CDR2 SVGEGT come from the germline V gene. The CDR3 DNA sequence: TGTGCCAGCAGTGAATCTCCGGACAGGGTAAACACTGAAGCTTTCTTT. Its protein product is CASSESPDRVNTEAFF.

This clonotype was observed a handful of times. CDR3 in amino acids: CSVARGSYEQYF. The CDR3, as DNA: TGCAGCGTCGCCAGGGGGTCCTACGAGCAGTACTTC. The V gene is TRBV29-1, the J gene TRBJ2-7, with TRBD1 matching over 7 bases. The CDR3 runs to 12 residues. Germline V gene sequence: CDR1 SQVTM, CDR2 ANQGSEA. J was trimmed by 1 base and V by 6 bases; bases with no gene match: 3.

The chain couples TRBV12-3 or TRBV12-4 to TRBJ2-1; D possibly matches TRBD1 or TRBD2 (6 bases each). Trimming removed 4 bases from V and 7 bases from J, with 17 bases in between. The CDR3 is 15 amino acids. The CDR3 protein is CASSSPRGVGNEQFF. The CDR3, as DNA: TGTGCCAGCAGTTCCCCGAGGGGGGTGGGGAATGAGCAGTTCTTC.

This clonotype was seen ten or more times. The chain is built from TRBV7-9 and TRBJ2-5; possibly TRBD1 for D (5 bases). Germline V gives CDR1 SEHNR, CDR2 FQNEAQ (reference sequence). V lost 3 bases, J lost 1 base, and 15 bases lay in between. This CDR3 has 16 amino acids. CDR3 sequence: CASSFVLQGSQETQYF. The CDR3 DNA follows: TGTGCCAGCAGCTTTGTGCTTCAGGGTTCCCAAGAGACCCAGTACTTC.

The chain recombines TRBV5-1 with TRBJ2-7; 12 nucleotides agree with TRBD2. The CDR3 is 15 amino acids. V was pared by 1 base and J by 6 bases, with 5 bases of the junction left unmatched. Germline V gives CDR1 SGHRS, CDR2 YFSETQ. CDR3 region: CASSLLTSGGGEQYF. Here the CDR3 DNA reads TGCGCCAGCAGCTTGTTGACTAGCGGGGGAGGCGAGCAGTACTTC.

This clonotype was seen a few times. The V and J genes are TRBV9 and TRBJ1-2; no clear D gene. Trimming removed 3 bases from V and 9 bases from J, with 12 bases in between. CDR1 is SGDLS, CDR2 YYNGEE, per germline. The CDR3 sequence is 12 residues long. DNA for the CDR3: TGTGCCAGCAGCGCGATCGACAAGAGCTACACCTTC. The encoded protein is CASSAIDKSYTF.

Ten or more counts support this clonotype. CDR3 DNA: TGTGCCAGCACGACTAGCGGGAGGGCCAGGGGGTCCTACGAGCAGTACTTC. This codes for CASTTSGRARGSYEQYF. The chain recombines TRBV12-3 or TRBV12-4 with TRBJ2-7, with TRBD2 identical over 14 bases. V trimming: 7 bases; J trimming: 1 base; junction bases outside the gene matches: 9. The length of the CDR3 is 17 residues.